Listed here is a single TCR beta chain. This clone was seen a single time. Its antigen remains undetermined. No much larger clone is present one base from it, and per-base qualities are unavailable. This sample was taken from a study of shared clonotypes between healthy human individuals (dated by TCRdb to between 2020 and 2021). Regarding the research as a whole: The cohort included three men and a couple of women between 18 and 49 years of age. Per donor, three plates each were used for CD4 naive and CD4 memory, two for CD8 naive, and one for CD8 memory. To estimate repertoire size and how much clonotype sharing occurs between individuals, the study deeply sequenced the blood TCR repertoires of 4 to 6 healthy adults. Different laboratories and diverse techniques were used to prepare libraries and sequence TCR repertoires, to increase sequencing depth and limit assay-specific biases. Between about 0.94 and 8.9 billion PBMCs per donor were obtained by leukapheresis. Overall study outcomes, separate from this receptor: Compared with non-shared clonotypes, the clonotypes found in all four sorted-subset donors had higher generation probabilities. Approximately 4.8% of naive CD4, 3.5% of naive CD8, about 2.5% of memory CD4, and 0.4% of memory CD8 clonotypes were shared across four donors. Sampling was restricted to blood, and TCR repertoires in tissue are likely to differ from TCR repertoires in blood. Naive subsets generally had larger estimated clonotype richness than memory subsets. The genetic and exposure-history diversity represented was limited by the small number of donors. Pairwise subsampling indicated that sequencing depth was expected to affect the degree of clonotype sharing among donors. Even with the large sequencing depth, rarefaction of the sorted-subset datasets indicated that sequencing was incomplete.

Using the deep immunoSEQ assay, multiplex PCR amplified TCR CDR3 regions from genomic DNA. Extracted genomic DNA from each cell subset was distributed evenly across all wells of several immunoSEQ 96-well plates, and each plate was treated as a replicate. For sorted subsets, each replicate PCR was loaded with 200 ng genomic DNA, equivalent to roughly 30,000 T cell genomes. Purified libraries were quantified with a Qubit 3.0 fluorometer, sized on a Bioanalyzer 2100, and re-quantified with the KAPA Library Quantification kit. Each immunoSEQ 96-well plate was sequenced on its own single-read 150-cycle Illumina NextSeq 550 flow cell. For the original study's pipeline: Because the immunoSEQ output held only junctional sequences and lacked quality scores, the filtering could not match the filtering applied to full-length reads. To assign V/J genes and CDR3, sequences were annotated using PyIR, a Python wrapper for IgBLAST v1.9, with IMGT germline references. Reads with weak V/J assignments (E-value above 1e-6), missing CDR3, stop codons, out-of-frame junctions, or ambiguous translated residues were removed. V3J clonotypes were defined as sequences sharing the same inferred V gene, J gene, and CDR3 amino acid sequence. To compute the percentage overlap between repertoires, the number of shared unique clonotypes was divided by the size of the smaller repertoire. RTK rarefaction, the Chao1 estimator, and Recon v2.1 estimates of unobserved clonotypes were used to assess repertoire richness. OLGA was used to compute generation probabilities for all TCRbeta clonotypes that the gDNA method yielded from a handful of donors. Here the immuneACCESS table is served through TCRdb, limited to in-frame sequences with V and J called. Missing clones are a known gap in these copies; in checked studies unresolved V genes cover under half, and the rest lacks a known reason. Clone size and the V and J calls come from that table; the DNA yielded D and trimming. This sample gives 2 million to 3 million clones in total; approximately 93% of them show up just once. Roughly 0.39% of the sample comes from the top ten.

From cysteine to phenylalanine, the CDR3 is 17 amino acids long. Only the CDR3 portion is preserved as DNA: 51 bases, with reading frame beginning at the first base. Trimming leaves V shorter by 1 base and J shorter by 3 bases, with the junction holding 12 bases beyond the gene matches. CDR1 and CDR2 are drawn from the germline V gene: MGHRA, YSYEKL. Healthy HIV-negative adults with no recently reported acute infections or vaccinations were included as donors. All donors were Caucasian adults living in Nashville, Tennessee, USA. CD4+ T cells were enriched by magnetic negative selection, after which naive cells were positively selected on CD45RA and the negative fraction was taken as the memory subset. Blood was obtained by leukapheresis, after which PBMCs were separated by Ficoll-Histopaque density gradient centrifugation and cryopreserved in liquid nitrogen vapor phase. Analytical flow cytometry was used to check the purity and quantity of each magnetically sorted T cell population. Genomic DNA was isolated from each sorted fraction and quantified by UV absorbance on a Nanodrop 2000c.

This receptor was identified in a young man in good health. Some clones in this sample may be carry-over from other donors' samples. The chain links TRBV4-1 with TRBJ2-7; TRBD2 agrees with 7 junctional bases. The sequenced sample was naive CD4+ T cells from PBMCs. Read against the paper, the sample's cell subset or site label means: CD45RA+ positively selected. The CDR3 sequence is CASSQGSWGRAFYEQYF. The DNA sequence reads TGCGCCAGCAGCCAAGGGTCGTGGGGGAGGGCCTTCTACGAGCAGTACTTC.